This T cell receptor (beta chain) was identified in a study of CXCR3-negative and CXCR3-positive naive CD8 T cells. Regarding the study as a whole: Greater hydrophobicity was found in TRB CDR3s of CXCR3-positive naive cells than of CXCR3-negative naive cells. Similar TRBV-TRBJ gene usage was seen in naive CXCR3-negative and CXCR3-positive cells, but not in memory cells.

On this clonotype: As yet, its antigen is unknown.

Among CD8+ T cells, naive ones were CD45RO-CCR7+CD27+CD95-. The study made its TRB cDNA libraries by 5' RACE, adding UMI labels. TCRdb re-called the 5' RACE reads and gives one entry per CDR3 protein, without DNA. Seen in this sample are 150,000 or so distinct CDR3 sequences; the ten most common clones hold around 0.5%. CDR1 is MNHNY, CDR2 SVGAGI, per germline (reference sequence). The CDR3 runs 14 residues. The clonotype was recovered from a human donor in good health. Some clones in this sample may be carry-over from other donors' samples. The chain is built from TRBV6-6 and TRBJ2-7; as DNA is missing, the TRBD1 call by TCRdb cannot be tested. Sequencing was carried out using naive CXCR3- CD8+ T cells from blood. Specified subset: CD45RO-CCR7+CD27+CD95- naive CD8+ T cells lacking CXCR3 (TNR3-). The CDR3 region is CASSGAGGQNEQYF.